The present T cell receptor (beta chain) was sequenced within a study of blood T cell repertoires in COVID-19. In the study's own analysis: Reference gene primers were amplified, and this amplification served to estimate nucleated cell counts. Sequenced by immunoSEQ multiplex PCR; TCRdb stores in-frame clones only, minus some. Clonal size and the V and J genes are those of that table, whereas D and trimming came from the DNA. The table has a few hundred thousand clones, 83% seen once. This CDR3 is built from 14 residues. V lost 5 bases and J 5 bases, leaving 15 bases between the germline ends. Germline V gene sequence: CDR1 SGHVS, CDR2 FNYEAQ.

The sample comprised peripheral blood. This TCR came from a woman aged 45-65 years with acute or convalescent COVID-19. This sequence joins TRBV7-6 and TRBJ2-5; D is unresolved. The CDR3 loop is CASSIDSVLETQYF. CDR3 sequence (DNA): TGTGCCAGCAGCATAGATTCAGTTTTGGAGACCCAGTACTTC.